What follows is one TCR beta chain and its context. This clone was recorded only once. What this receptor recognizes is not known. No base-level quality is on record; no much larger clone is a single base apart. The data derive from a study of blood T cell repertoires in COVID-19 (dated by TCRdb to between 2020 and 2021). The study in broad terms: Samples from collaborators originated in the United States, Italy and Spain and spanned both the acute and convalescent phases of COVID-19. The prospective study material was composed of cDNA or gDNA derived from T cells, B-cell-depleted T cells, or PBMCs. Deeply sampled blood TCRbeta repertoires from subjects exposed to, actively infected with, or recovered from COVID-19 were included in the dataset. The repertoires were released in a freely available public database intended as a resource for research on the immune response to SARS-CoV-2. The samples were drawn from the first 160 participants of the ongoing ImmuneRACE study and from 950 to 1,500 subjects provided by 6 global collaborators. Sample metadata almost always included a de-identified subject ID, COVID-19 status, age in years and sex. Where available, HLA class I and class II types were obtained from metadata supplied by the sample provider rather than from assay-based typing.

From the cysteine through the phenylalanine, the CDR3 covers 15 amino acids. Just CDR3 DNA is preserved here, 45 bases in frame from base 1. V is clipped by 6 bases and J by 3 bases, and the sequence between their germline boundaries is 18 bases long. Via the germline V gene, CDR1 is MNHEY and CDR2 SVGEGT. General findings and caveats noted by the study authors: The amount of clinical and demographic metadata varied by source and participant and was provided uncurated.

At one collaborating source in Seattle, patients were enrolled during active infection and were followed longitudinally through the course of disease. Each collaborating institution followed its own protocols to collect whole blood in K2EDTA tubes. Collaborator samples were shipped for TCRbeta analysis as frozen whole blood, isolated PBMCs, or DNA extracted from either sample type. The immunoSEQ Assay, a bias-controlled multiplex PCR, was used to amplify TCRbeta CDR3 regions from genomic DNA. Turning to the authors' computational methods: Within the assay, amplification of reference gene primers was used to estimate how many nucleated cells each sample contained. To quantify the absolute abundance of each unique TCRbeta CDR3 rearrangement, sequence reads were collapsed and filtered. For each sample, productive Simpson clonality was calculated as the square root of Simpson's diversity index over productive rearrangements. The clones in this table, taken by TCRdb from immuneACCESS, are in-frame only. Not every clone is retained; where verified, under half of the shortfall comes from an unresolved V gene, and the cause of the rest is unknown. The D gene and trimming were derived from the DNA, and the V and J assignments and clone size from that table. Counted in this sample were tens of thousands of clones; roughly 89% of them appeared once. The leading ten clones occupy around 17% of the sample.

This receptor was identified in a woman aged 60-75 years with COVID-19, enrolled during active disease. Sample: peripheral blood. The rearranged segments are TRBV6-2 or TRBV6-3 and TRBJ2-7, with a tentative D gene TRBD1 over 5 matching bases. The CDR3 loop reads CASSRATYGHYEQYF. Read as DNA, the sequence is TGTGCCAGCAGCAGAGCCACCTATGGACACTACGAGCAGTACTTC.